The sequence of this TCR beta chain was determined in a study of blood T cell repertoires in COVID-19 (dated by TCRdb to about 2020). About the full investigation: Samples from collaborators originated in the United States, Italy and Spain and spanned both the acute and convalescent phases of COVID-19. The material from the prospective study consisted of cDNA or gDNA derived from T cells, B-cell-depleted T cells, or PBMCs. Deeply sampled blood TCRbeta repertoires from subjects exposed to, actively infected with, or recovered from COVID-19 were included in the dataset. The repertoires were released in a freely available public database intended as a resource for research on the immune response to SARS-CoV-2. Samples were obtained from the ongoing ImmuneRACE study (first 160 participants) and from some 1,300 subjects provided by 6 global collaborators. A de-identified subject ID, COVID-19 status, age in years and sex were almost always included in the sample metadata. Where HLA class I and class II types were available, the types were taken from metadata supplied by the sample provider, not from assay-based typing.

Study-wide conclusions, independent of this receptor: The quantity of clinical and demographic metadata differed by source and by participant and was supplied without curation.

One collaborating source in Seattle enrolled patients during active infection and followed them longitudinally through the course of disease. Collaborating institutions collected whole blood in K2EDTA tubes following their own protocols. For TCRbeta analysis, collaborators shipped samples in one of three forms: frozen whole blood, isolated PBMCs, or DNA extracted from either of those sample types. Concerning this clone itself: No cognate antigen has been identified for it. No qualities accompany the bases; no much larger clone lies one base away.

TCRbeta CDR3 regions were amplified from genomic DNA by means of the immunoSEQ Assay, a bias-controlled multiplex PCR. In the paper's pipeline: Nucleated cell counts per sample were estimated from amplification of reference gene primers within the assay. To quantify the absolute abundance of each unique TCRbeta CDR3 rearrangement, sequence reads were collapsed and filtered. For each sample, productive Simpson clonality was calculated as the square root of Simpson's diversity index across productive rearrangements. Drawn from immuneACCESS, this table holds only the in-frame rearrangements with V and J called that TCRdb kept. Clones are partly lost; checked studies trace under half to an unresolved V gene and leave the rest unexplained. That table gives V, J and clone size, and the DNA gave D and trimming. The sample includes 95,000 to 150,000 clones, with roughly 92% observed a single time. Around 2% of the sample lies in the top ten.

The sequencing input was peripheral blood. The receptor was isolated from a man aged 50-60 years with COVID-19, enrolled during active disease.

The CDR3 amino acid sequence is: CASSAGTSGTDTQYF. The DNA reads TGTGCCAGCAGCGCCGGGACTAGCGGCACAGATACGCAGTATTTT. The chain is made from TRBV9 and TRBJ2-3; TRBD2 lines up with 10 middle nucleotides. The CDR3 has 15 amino acids, counting the end cysteine and phenylalanine. The DNA shown is the 45-base CDR3, in frame from base 1. Trimming takes 3 bases off V and 1 base off J; junction bases not matched to a gene: 2. In the germline V gene, CDR1 corresponds to SGDLS and CDR2 to YYNGEE. Where the CDR3 stops, the reference TRBV9 and TRBJ2-3 genes take over; the full variable domain is DSGVTQTPKHLITATGQRVTLRCSPRSGDLSVYWYQQSLDQGLQFLIQYYNGEERAKGNILERFSAQQFPDLHSELNLSSLELGDSALYFCASSAGTSGTDTQYFGPGTRLTVL.